This T cell receptor beta chain stems from a study of blood T cell repertoires in COVID-19. Study in general: Some COVID-19 samples were acute and others convalescent; all came from the United States, Italy and Spain. T cells, B-cell-depleted T cells, or PBMCs supplied cDNA or gDNA.

From germline, CDR1 is LGHDT and CDR2 YNNKEL (reference sequence). The J segment lost 1 base and the V segment lost 7 bases, leaving 4 bases of the junction unmatched. The CDR3 is made up of 13 amino acids. Authors' data handling: Scientists estimated how many nucleated cells there were by amplifying reference gene primers. Some clones are missing from TCRdb's copy, which holds only in-frame ones; the method was immunoSEQ multiplex PCR. V and J calls and clone size are copied from that table; D and trimming were computed from the DNA. Of 120,000 or so clones in the sample, about 85% are singletons; the top ten hold roughly 6.7%.

The source is an elderly man with active or convalescent COVID-19. This chain joins TRBV3-1 (or the pseudogene TRBV3-2) and TRBJ2-7; TRBD2 agrees at 7 bases. Sequencing was carried out using peripheral blood. CDR3 sequence (DNA): TGTGCCAGCACCACGGGGGGATCCTACGAGCAGTACTTC. Protein: CASTTGGSYEQYF.